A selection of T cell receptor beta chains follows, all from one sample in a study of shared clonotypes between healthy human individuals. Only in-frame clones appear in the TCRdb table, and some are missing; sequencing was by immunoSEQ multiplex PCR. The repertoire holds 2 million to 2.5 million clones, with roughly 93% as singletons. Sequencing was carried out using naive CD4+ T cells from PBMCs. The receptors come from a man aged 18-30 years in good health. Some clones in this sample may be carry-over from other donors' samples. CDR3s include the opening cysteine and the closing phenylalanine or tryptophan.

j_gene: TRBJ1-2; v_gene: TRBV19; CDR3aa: CASSRQQGPLYGYTF
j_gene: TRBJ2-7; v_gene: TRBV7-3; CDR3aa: CASSLARDYEQYF
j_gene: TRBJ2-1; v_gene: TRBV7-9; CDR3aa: CASSLLRGRSNNEQFF
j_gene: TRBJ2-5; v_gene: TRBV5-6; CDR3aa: CASSLAKGTGVGETQYF
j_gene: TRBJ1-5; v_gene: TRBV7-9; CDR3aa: CASSLDGNQPQHF
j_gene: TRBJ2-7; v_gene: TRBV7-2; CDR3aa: CASSLVTGTREQYF
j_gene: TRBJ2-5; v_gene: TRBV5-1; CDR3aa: CASSTRVRGQETQYF
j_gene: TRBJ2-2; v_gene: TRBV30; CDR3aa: CAWNRAVTGELFF
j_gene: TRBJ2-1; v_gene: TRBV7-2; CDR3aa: CASSPRLAGDPEQFF
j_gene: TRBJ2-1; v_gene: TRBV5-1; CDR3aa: CASSSTGGSHNEQFF
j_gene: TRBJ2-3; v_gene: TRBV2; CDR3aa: CASRESGRAGSTQYF
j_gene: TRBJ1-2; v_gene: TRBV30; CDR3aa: CAWSDGGTIGYTF
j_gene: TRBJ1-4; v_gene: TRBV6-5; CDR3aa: CASRWGTTNEKLFF
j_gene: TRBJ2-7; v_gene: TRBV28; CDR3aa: CASTQGVHEQYF
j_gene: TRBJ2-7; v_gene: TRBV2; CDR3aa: CASSPRTVAYEQYF
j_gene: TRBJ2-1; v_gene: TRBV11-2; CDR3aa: CASSLEGQGGNEQFF
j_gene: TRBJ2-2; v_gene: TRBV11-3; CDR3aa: CASSPGQVYTGELFF
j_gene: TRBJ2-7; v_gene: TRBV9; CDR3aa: CASSVELFSYEQYF
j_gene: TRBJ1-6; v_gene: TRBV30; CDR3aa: CASTLQLRNSPLHF
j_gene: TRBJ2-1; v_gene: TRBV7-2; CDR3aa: CASSPDSYNEQFF
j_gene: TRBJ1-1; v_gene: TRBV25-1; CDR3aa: CATTPGWGVDTEAFF
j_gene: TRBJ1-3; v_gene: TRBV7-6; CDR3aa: CASSLGASGMFSGNTIYF
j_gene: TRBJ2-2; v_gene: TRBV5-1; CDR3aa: CASSYWTSGNTGELFF
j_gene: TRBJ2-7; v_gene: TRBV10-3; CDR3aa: CAISGLAGGLAEQYF
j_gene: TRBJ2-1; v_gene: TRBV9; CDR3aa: CASSVGGTYSEQFF
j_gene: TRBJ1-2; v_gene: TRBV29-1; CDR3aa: CSVLGSVAIQGWGYGYTF
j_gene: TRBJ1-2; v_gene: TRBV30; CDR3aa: CAWRGLIANYGYTF
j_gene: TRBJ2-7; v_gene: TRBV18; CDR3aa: CASSPQWTVSYEQYF
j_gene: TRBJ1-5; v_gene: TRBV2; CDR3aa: CASSEGASNQPQHF
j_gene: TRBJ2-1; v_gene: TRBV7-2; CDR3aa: CASSSRTSGRNEQFF
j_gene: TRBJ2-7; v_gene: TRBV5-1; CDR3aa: CASSGGTGGSYEQYF
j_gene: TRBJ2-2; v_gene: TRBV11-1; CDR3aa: CASSFLPVANTGELFF
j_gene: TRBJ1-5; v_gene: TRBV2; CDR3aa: CASTEQGGGLNQPQHF
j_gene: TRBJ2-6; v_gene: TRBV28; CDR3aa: CASSLGFLGPGANVLTF
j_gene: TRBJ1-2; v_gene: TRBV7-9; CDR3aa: CASSRGTAPYGYTF
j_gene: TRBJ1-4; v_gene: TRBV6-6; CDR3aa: CASSYPGSEREKLFF
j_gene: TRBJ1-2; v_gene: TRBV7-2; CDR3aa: CASSPGGSSNYGYTF
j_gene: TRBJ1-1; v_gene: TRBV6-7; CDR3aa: CASTLTRDMNTEAFF
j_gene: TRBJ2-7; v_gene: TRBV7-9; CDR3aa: CASSLATYEQYF
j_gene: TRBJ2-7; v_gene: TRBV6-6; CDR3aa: CASRDDRGRSYEQYF
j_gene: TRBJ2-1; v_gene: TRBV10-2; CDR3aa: CASSEYRTSGIDEQFF
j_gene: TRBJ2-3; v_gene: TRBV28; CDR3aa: CASSLSLTFSSTDTQYF
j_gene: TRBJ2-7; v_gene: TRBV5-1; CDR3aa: CASSLTYEQYF
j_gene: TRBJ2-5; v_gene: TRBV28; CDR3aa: CASSSAGHRETQYF
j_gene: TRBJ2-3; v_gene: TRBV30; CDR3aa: CAWTRTSATDTQYF
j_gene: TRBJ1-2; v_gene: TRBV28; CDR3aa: CASSDPGKGRGYTF
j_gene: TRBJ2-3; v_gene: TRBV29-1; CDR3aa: CSVKGTGGKDTQYF
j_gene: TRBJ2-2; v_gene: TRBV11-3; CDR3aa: CASSLVSTGELFF